These 32 T cell receptor beta chains came from one sample sequenced in a study of CD8+ T cells in alopecia areata listed by TCRdb under 2018. The library came from the immunoSEQ multiplex PCR assay. For TCR sequencing, RNA was extracted from every sample and reverse transcribed into cDNA to serve as template. Entries here come from immuneACCESS through TCRdb and include only in-frame sequences with V and J called. Some clones fail to appear in such tables; in the studies checked, an unresolved V gene covers under half of the shortfall, and the cause of the remainder is unknown. The sample yields 34,000 or so clones; 55% were counted once. About two fifths of the sample belongs to the ten largest clones. Sequencing was carried out using NKG2D-high CD8+ T cells sorted from blood. This specimen's cell subset or site label, per the study, means: sorted CD8+ NKG2D-high blood T cells. These receptors all stem from a human donor with alopecia areata.

The chain carries TRBV15 and TRBJ1-2; tentatively, D is TRBD1 (6 bases). The CDR3 sequence is 16 residues long. CDR1 is LNHNV, CDR2 YYDKDF, per germline (reference sequence). With 4 bases removed from V and 4 bases from J, the gap between germline ends came to 19 bases. CDR3 bases: TGTGCCACCAGCACCACGACCCGGGGGCGCTCCTATGGCTACACCTTC. Its translation is CATSTTTRGRSYGYTF.

The chain couples TRBV6-5 to TRBJ2-7; tentatively, D is TRBD2 (5 bases). The CDR3 contains 13 residues. The V gene's germline CDR1 is MNHEY and CDR2 SVGAGI. Trimming removed 5 bases from V and 3 bases from J, with 11 bases in between. The CDR3 nucleotides are TGTGCCAGCAGTCCGGGATCAAGCTACGAGCAGTACTTC. Its translation is CASSPGSSYEQYF.

The chain couples TRBV10-2 to TRBJ1-1; D call uncertain. V gave up 8 bases and J gave up 3 bases, with 10 bases separating them. The CDR3 is 12 residues long. Germline V CDR1 and CDR2: WSHSY, SAAADI. Written as DNA, the CDR3 is TGCGCCAGCGGGGATTGGGACACTGAAGCTTTCTTT. Translating gives CASGDWDTEAFF.

The genes are TRBV7-9 and TRBJ2-7; 8 nucleotides align to TRBD2. V lost 7 bases and J lost 5; bases outside the gene matches: 16. In germline, CDR1 is SEHNR, CDR2 FQNEAQ (reference sequence). The CDR3 runs to 16 residues. The CDR3 coding sequence is TGTGCCAGCACCAAGGGGTTTAGCGGGGCTGGTGACGAGCAGTACTTC. Residues: CASTKGFSGAGDEQYF.

V is TRBV4-2 and J is TRBJ2-4; D is perhaps TRBD1 or TRBD2 (6 bases each). The V gene's germline CDR1 is LGHNA and CDR2 YNFKEQ. Between the trimmed V and J ends, which lost 0 bases and 5 bases, there was a span of 17 bases. The CDR3 consists of 17 residues. In DNA form, the CDR3 reads TGTGCCAGCAGCCAAGATATTAGAGGGGGGCATCAAAACATTCAGTACTTC. Translated: CASSQDIRGGHQNIQYF.

CDR3 nucleotide sequence: TGTGCCAGCAGTTACGACGCGGGACCCTACGAGCAGTACTTC. Translation gives CASSYDAGPYEQYF. The rearrangement links TRBV6-5 to TRBJ2-7; a weak D match, TRBD2 (6 bases). This CDR3 has 14 amino acids. In germline, CDR1 is MNHEY, CDR2 SVGAGI. Trimming pared 2 bases from V and 2 bases from J, leaving 10 bases between.

The V call is TRBV28, the J call TRBJ1-1, with a weak D call TRBD1 (6 bases). V was shortened by 4 bases and J by 5 bases, with 14 bases between the two germline ends. Germline V gene sequence: CDR1 MDHEN, CDR2 SYDVKM. This CDR3 comprises 14 residues. The CDR3 sequence: CASSSNAGVTEAFF. The CDR3 DNA is TGTGCCAGCAGTTCAAACGCAGGGGTAACTGAAGCTTTCTTT.

This clone has a handful of counts. The chain combines TRBV5-1 with TRBJ2-3; no clear D. The CDR3 is made up of 14 amino acids. Trimming removed 0 bases at V and 3 bases at J, with 8 bases between. Germline V gives CDR1 SGHRS, CDR2 YFSETQ. The DNA for the CDR3 is TGCGCCAGCAGCTTGGACCAGACGACAGATACGCAGTATTTT. This codes for CASSLDQTTDTQYF.

This clone is a singleton in its sample. J is TRBJ2-2 and V is TRBV4-3; D remains ambiguous. This CDR3 contains 13 residues. The germline V gene has CDR1 LGHNA and CDR2 YSLEER. Between the trimmed V and J ends, which lost 0 bases and 4 bases, there was a span of 3 bases. DNA of the CDR3: TGCGCCAGCAGCCAAGAAATCACCGGGGAGCTGTTTTTT. It translates to CASSQEITGELFF.

This chain connects TRBV28 to TRBJ2-7; D is unclear. V lost 3 bases and J lost 3, with 15 bases in between. The CDR3 consists of 15 residues. Per the germline V gene, CDR1 is MDHEN and CDR2 is SYDVKM. The CDR3 sequence: CASSFGPTVVYEQYF. The CDR3 bases are TGTGCCAGCAGTTTCGGGCCGACCGTCGTCTACGAGCAGTACTTC.

This chain links TRBV4-1 with TRBJ1-2; D gene ambiguous. V was pared by 6 bases and J by 2 bases, with 16 bases between. Per the germline V gene, CDR1 is MGHRA and CDR2 is YSYEKL. The CDR3 extends over 15 amino acids. The CDR3 nucleotides read TGCGCCAGCAGAATCATTGGACGGATAAACTATGGCTACACCTTC. It is translated as CASRIIGRINYGYTF.

The chain has TRBV18 and TRBJ2-7; tentatively, D is TRBD1 (6 bases). Germline lookup yields CDR1 KGHSH and CDR2 LQKENI. The V end was cut by 3 bases, the J end by 0 bases, with 9 bases between. The CDR3 is made up of 14 amino acids. Here the CDR3 reads CASSPRQDSYEQYF. CDR3 coding DNA: TGTGCCAGCTCACCGCGACAGGACTCCTACGAGCAGTACTTC.

This rearrangement joins TRBV7-9 to TRBJ2-7, with TRBD2 matching 10 bases. Germline V lookup: CDR1 SEHNR, CDR2 FQNEAQ (reference sequence). This CDR3 spans 15 amino acids. Trimming at V came to 3 bases and at J to 3 bases, leaving 5 bases not matched to a gene. CDR3 DNA sequence: TGTGCCAGCAGCTTCGCCGCTAGCGGGAGCTACGAGCAGTACTTC. Translating gives CASSFAASGSYEQYF.

By sample share, this clone is large (0.1 to 1%). This rearrangement joins TRBV19 to TRBJ1-1; D is ambiguous. Germline V gene lookup returns CDR1 LNHDA and CDR2 SQIVND (reference sequence). Between the trimmed V and J ends, which lost 3 bases and 2 bases, there was a span of 10 bases. This CDR3 has 14 residues. CDR3 protein: CASSMAGQNTEAFF. DNA for the CDR3: TGTGCCAGTAGTATGGCTGGGCAAAACACTGAAGCTTTCTTT.

CDR3 loop: CASRQRETQYF. The CDR3 DNA reads as TGTGCCAGCAGGCAACGAGAGACCCAGTACTTC. The chain combines TRBV2 with TRBJ2-5; no clear D. Trimming took 6 bases from V and 4 from J, leaving 6 bases between them. The CDR3 has 11 amino acids. CDR1 is SNHLY and CDR2 is FYNNEI in the germline V gene.

J is TRBJ2-5 and V is TRBV30, with D possibly being TRBD2 (6 bases). The end of the DNA is better explained by TRBJ2-7, so the J call may be wrong. CDR1 and CDR2 from the germline V gene are GTSNPN and SVGIG (reference sequence). The CDR3 covers 14 residues. The CDR3 coding sequence is TGTGCCTGGAGCGACTCTCCCCGGGGGTACGAGCAGTACTTC. This gives the protein CAWSDSPRGYEQYF.

This chain connects TRBV5-1 to TRBJ2-7; the D call may be TRBD1 or TRBD2 (5 bases each). Germline CDR1 and CDR2: SGHRS and YFSETQ. The CDR3 has 15 residues. The V gene lost 0 bases and the J gene lost 4 bases, with 14 bases spanning the gap. As DNA, the CDR3 is TGCGCCAGCAGCTTGGGGTTACCGGGACGGTACGAGCAGTACTTC. Protein product: CASSLGLPGRYEQYF.

The chain joins TRBV30 to TRBJ2-7, with 10 bases aligning to TRBD2. The CDR3 is 15 residues long. Germline CDR1 and CDR2: GTSNPN and SVGIG (reference sequence). V was clipped by 0 bases and J by 5 bases; unmatched bases: 7. The CDR3 sequence: CAWSVLAGVGDEQYF. The CDR3 DNA follows: TGTGCCTGGAGTGTCCTAGCGGGAGTCGGAGACGAGCAGTACTTC. Filled out from reference TRBV30 and TRBJ2-7, the complete variable domain reads SQTIHQWPATLVQPVGSPLSLECTVEGTSNPNLYWYRQAAGRGLQLLFYSVGIGQISSEVPQNLSASRPQDRQFILSSKKLLLSDSGFYLCAWSVLAGVGDEQYFGPGTRLTVT.

This clone has only a few counts. V and J are TRBV7-9 and TRBJ2-3, with 8 bases fitting TRBD2. CDR3 size: 11 residues. With V trimmed by 11 bases and J by 6 bases, 4 bases remained unmatched. From germline, CDR1 is SEHNR and CDR2 FQNEAQ (reference sequence). The CDR3 protein is CAHSGGDTQYF. The CDR3 nucleotides are TGTGCCCATTCGGGGGGGGATACGCAGTATTTT.

The rearrangement links TRBV15 to TRBJ2-2; D unresolved. V was pared by 8 bases and J by 1 base, with 11 bases between. CDR1 is LNHNV, CDR2 YYDKDF, per germline (reference sequence). This CDR3 has 14 amino acids. CDR3 in amino acids: CATFDRVNTGELFF. For the CDR3, the DNA is TGTGCCACCTTCGATCGGGTGAACACCGGGGAGCTGTTTTTT.

The rearrangement uses TRBV29-1 and TRBJ2-7; TRBD1 might be the D (6 bases). The CDR3 consists of 13 residues. Trimming shortened V by 6 bases and J by 7 bases, and 19 bases separated the two germline ends. CDR1 is SQVTM, CDR2 ANQGSEA, per germline. In nucleotides, the CDR3 is TGCAGCGTCACACAGGGTACTCTACGAGAGCAGTACTTC. The encoded protein is CSVTQGTLREQYF.

The chain couples TRBV4-3 to TRBJ1-1, with D possibly matching TRBD1 (6 bases). The germline V gene encodes CDR1 LGHNA and CDR2 YSLEER. Trimming pared 0 bases from V and 7 bases from J, leaving 12 bases between. The CDR3 is 14 amino acids. The CDR3 nucleotides are TGCGCCAGCAGCCAAGATCCAGACAGGAATGAAGCTTTCTTT. Amino acids: CASSQDPDRNEAFF.

This clone was counted a single time. The chain carries TRBV7-9 and TRBJ2-1; the match to TRBD2 covers 8 bases. Unmatched junction bases numbered 6, after V lost 4 bases and J lost 10 bases. Germline CDR1 reads SEHNR; CDR2 reads FQNEAQ (reference sequence). The CDR3 is 13 residues long. CDR3 sequence (DNA): TGTGCCAGCAGCTCGACTAGCGTCGAAGAGCAGTTCTTC. It translates to CASSSTSVEEQFF. Drawing the rest from reference TRBV7-9 and TRBJ2-1, the complete variable domain is DTGVSQNPRHKITKRGQNVTFRCDPISEHNRLYWYRQTLGQGPEFLTYFQNEAQLEKSRLLSDRFSAERPKGSFSTLEIQRTEQGDSAMYLCASSSTSVEEQFFGPGTRLTVL.

CDR3 region: CASSWGDNEQFF. CDR3 nucleotides: TGTGCCAGCAGCTGGGGCGACAATGAGCAGTTCTTC. The chain has TRBV5-6 and TRBJ2-1, with D tentatively TRBD1 (5 bases). From germline, CDR1 is SGHDT and CDR2 YYEEEE. V was shortened by 3 bases and J by 5 bases, with 6 bases between the two germline ends. CDR3 length equals 12 residues.

The chain links TRBV5-1 to TRBJ1-2, with D hard to call. This CDR3 region has 15 residues. V was cut by 2 bases and J by 8 bases, with 19 bases left in between. From germline, CDR1 is SGHRS and CDR2 YFSETQ. The CDR3 is CASSLPRMAPRGYTF. The CDR3 DNA sequence: TGCGCCAGCAGCTTACCAAGGATGGCCCCTCGAGGCTACACCTTC. The full variable domain, rest sourced from reference TRBV5-1 and TRBJ1-2, is KAGVTQTPRYLIKTRGQQVTLSCSPISGHRSVSWYQQTPGQGLQFLFEYFSETQRNKGNFPGRFSGRQFSNSRSEMNVSTLELGDSALYLCASSLPRMAPRGYTFGSGTRLTVV.

This clone was picked up many times. The gene calls are TRBV4-3 and TRBJ1-2; no definite D call. Between the trimmed V and J ends, which lost 0 bases and 2 bases, there was a span of 16 bases. CDR3 length: 17 residues. Germline V gene lookup returns CDR1 LGHNA and CDR2 YSLEER. CDR3 sequence: CASSQEQYLLNNYGYTF. The CDR3 DNA reads TGCGCCAGCAGCCAAGAGCAGTACCTCTTAAACAACTATGGCTACACCTTC.

The chain uses TRBV6-6 and TRBJ2-3, with 7 bases fitting TRBD2. Trimming at V came to 2 bases and at J to 3 bases, leaving 5 bases not matched to a gene. CDR3 length equals 15 residues. The V gene's germline CDR1 is MNHNY and CDR2 SVGAGI (reference sequence). DNA for the CDR3: TGTGCCAGCAGTTACATCGGGGAGGGGACAGATACGCAGTATTTT. It is translated as CASSYIGEGTDTQYF.

This clone was counted once. Other nucleotide sequences in the sample specify the same CDR3. This chain uses TRBV27 with TRBJ2-1; no firm D call. From germline, CDR1 is MNHEY and CDR2 SMNVEV (reference sequence). V dropped 2 bases and J dropped 6 bases, with 8 bases sitting between them. The CDR3 has 13 amino acids. The CDR3 region is CASSLGRGNEQFF. For the CDR3, the DNA is TGTGCCAGCAGTTTAGGACGAGGCAATGAGCAGTTCTTC.

The rearrangement joins TRBV10-3 to TRBJ1-1, with D possibly TRBD1 on 5 matching bases. Trimming took 6 bases from V and 0 from J, leaving 17 bases between them. This CDR3 spans 16 amino acids. The germline gives CDR1 ENHRY, CDR2 SYGVKD. DNA for the CDR3: TGTGCCATCAGCACTGGACATCACTCCATGAACACTGAAGCTTTCTTT. It specifies CAISTGHHSMNTEAFF.

This clone was detected only a few times. The chain carries TRBV9 and TRBJ2-7; D is undetermined. In germline, CDR1 is SGDLS, CDR2 YYNGEE. Trimming took 3 bases from V and 5 from J, leaving 15 bases between them. The CDR3 sequence is 14 residues long. CDR3 nucleotides: TGTGCCAGCAGCGGCGCCCCGCTACTGAACGAGCAGTACTTC. This gives the protein CASSGAPLLNEQYF.

The V call is TRBV19, the J call TRBJ2-7; D might be TRBD1 (5 bases). Germline V gene data show CDR1 as LNHDA and CDR2 as SQIVND (reference sequence). The length of the CDR3 is 14 residues. V was trimmed by 3 bases and J by 2 bases, leaving 11 bases between them. CDR3 region: CASSIRERTYEQYF. For the CDR3, the DNA is TGTGCCAGTAGTATCAGGGAAAGGACCTACGAGCAGTACTTC.

The V gene is TRBV5-6, the J gene TRBJ1-5, with D possibly being TRBD1 (5 bases). The CDR3 covers 15 residues. The V end lost 2 bases, the J end lost 3 bases, and 12 bases lay between the germline ends. The V gene's germline CDR1 is SGHDT and CDR2 YYEEEE. The CDR3 protein is CASSLAGRYNQPQHF. The CDR3 bases are TGTGCCAGCAGCTTAGCAGGGCGGTACAATCAGCCCCAGCATTTT.